These 5 T cell receptor beta chains were all obtained from the same sample, sequenced in a study of low-dose radiotherapy and immunotherapy resistance in tumors. Time point specified: before trial treatment. TRAV- and TRBV-specific primers primed first-strand cDNA, covering alpha and beta chains. The TCRs were subjected to amplification over around 19 PCR cycles employing a constant-region primer in conjunction with a V-primer adapter. MiXCR was run by TCRdb on the reads, yielding one entry per CDR3 protein. This table holds around 80,000 distinct CDR3 sequences, 15% to 20% found once. This specimen consisted of PBMCs, obtained before treatment. These receptors were collected from a male donor with prostate cancer.

This clonotype was counted once. V and J are TRBV7-2 and TRBJ2-3; 8 bases are shared with TRBD2. CDR1 is SGHTA and CDR2 is FQGNSA in the germline V gene. The length of the CDR3 is 17 residues. Germline trimming cut 0 bases from V and 2 bases from J; bases unmatched to any gene: 7. CDR3 loop: CASSLAALAGTTDTQYF. Written as DNA, the CDR3 is TGTGCCAGCAGCTTAGCAGCCCTAGCGGGCACCACAGATACGCAGTATTTT.

This clonotype came up many times. This chain joins TRBV29-1 and TRBJ2-1, with TRBD2 matching over 10 bases. The V gene's germline CDR1 is SQVTM and CDR2 ANQGSEA. Losses at the gene ends were 3 bases for V and 4 bases for J; bases not matched to a gene: 3. CDR3 size: 14 residues. The CDR3 loop is CSVDTSGTYNEQFF. The CDR3 bases are TGCAGCGTTGATACTAGCGGGACTTACAATGAGCAGTTCTTC.

This clonotype was counted ten times or more. The chain has TRBV19 and TRBJ1-1, with 10 positions matching TRBD1. Germline CDR1 and CDR2: LNHDA and SQIVND (reference sequence). The ends lost 6 bases at V and 5 bases at J; junction bases unmatched: 9. There are 15 residues in the CDR3. CDR3 sequence (DNA): TGTGCCAGTAGCAACCCCGGGACAGGGGAAACTGAAGCTTTCTTT. It translates to CASSNPGTGETEAFF. Combining the CDR3 with reference TRBV19 and TRBJ1-1 gives the whole variable domain DGGITQSPKYLFRKEGQNVTLSCEQNLNHDAMYWYRQDPGQGLRLIYYSQIVNDFQKGDIAEGYSVSREKKESFPLTVTSAQKNPTAFYLCASSNPGTGETEAFFGQGTRLTVV.

This clonotype was detected a few times. The chain is built from TRBV27 and TRBJ2-7; no definite D call. The length of the CDR3 is 13 residues. From germline, CDR1 is MNHEY and CDR2 SMNVEV (reference sequence). Trimming cost V 7 bases and J 7 bases, with 17 bases left between them. For the CDR3, the DNA is TGTGCCAGCAAGCCCTCTGGATCCCGAGAGCAGTACTTC. Its protein product is CASKPSGSREQYF.

This clonotype was found many times. Compared with germline, one end of the junction differs, possibly owing to a read error. The chain is built from TRBV29-1 and TRBJ2-4; D uncertain. Germline CDR1 SQVTM, CDR2 ANQGSEA. The CDR3 has 12 residues. CDR3 nucleotide sequence: TGCAGCCTCCAAGGCGCCAGAAACATTCAGTACTTC. This translates into CSLQGARNIQYF.